The clone carrying this T cell receptor beta chain appeared many times. Its antigen is as yet unknown. Described time point: persistent/refractory GD, antithyroid drugs over 5 years with positive TRAb. From RNA extracted from PBMCs, the TCR library was made. Investigators prepared the TCR beta libraries by applying iRepertoire HTBI primers and Arm-PCR of CDR3 regions. As processed by the authors: Throughout the samples, researchers identified around 65 TRBV and some 14 TRBJ segments. In TCRdb, the multiplex PCR reads were re-called with MiXCR into one record per CDR3 protein. TCRdb's processing, not the authors', yielded these V and J calls. Of roughly 450,000 distinct CDR3 sequences in the sample, 20% to 25% were seen once. The data originate from a study of regulatory T cells in long-lasting Graves disease. The CDR3 extends over 14 amino acids. The V gene's germline CDR1 is SGHAT and CDR2 FQNNGV. V was pared by 4 bases and J by 7 bases, with 16 bases between.

Study outcomes and limitations: Repertoires from persistent disease leaned toward TRBV28, TRBJ1-2 and TRBJ2-5. No thyroid tissue was studied; the work used peripheral blood only.

V gene TRBV11-2 combines with J gene TRBJ2-5, with D unresolved. Source: peripheral blood mononuclear cells (PBMCs), taken when the disease was refractory, from a patient treated with antithyroid drugs. This receptor was obtained from a female donor with Graves disease. The CDR3 loop reads CASSSPGSSGTQYF. CDR3 nucleotides: TGTGCCAGCAGCTCTCCCGGGTCCTCGGGGACCCAGTACTTC.